This T cell receptor (beta chain) emerged from a study of blood T cell repertoires in COVID-19. Study-wide context: PBMCs, B-cell-depleted T cells, or T cells provided the cDNA or gDNA that made up the material.

The CDR3 is made up of 16 amino acids. The V gene lost 4 bases and the J gene lost 0 bases, with 14 bases spanning the gap. Germline values: CDR1 LNHDA, CDR2 SQIVND (reference sequence). This clone was picked up a small number of times. Per the study methods: It was from reference gene primer amplification that nucleated cell counts were estimated. Here immunoSEQ multiplex PCR was the method, and the copy in TCRdb shows in-frame clones only, minus some. V, J and clone size reflect that table, while D and trimming were determined from the DNA. The top ten hold about a sixth of the sample, which has about 83,000 clones, 90% seen once.

V and J are TRBV19 and TRBJ2-3; no reliable D call. The material sequenced was peripheral blood. The sequence came from a woman of 80 years or more with active or convalescent COVID-19. The CDR3 here is CASSNPYTTSTDTQYF. Here the CDR3 DNA reads TGTGCCAGTAGTAACCCTTACACTACCAGCACAGATACGCAGTATTTT.